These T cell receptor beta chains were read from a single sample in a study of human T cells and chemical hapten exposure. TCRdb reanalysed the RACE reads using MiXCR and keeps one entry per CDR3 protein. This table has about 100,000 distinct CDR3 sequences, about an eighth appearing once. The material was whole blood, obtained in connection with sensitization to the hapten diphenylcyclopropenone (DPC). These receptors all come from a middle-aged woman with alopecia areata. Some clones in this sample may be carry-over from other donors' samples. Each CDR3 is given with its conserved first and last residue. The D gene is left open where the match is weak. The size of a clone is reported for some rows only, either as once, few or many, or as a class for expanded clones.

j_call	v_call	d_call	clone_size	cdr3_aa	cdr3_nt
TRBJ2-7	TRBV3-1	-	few	CASSLLRGEGHEQYF	TGTGCCAGCAGCCTGCTGCGAGGAGAGGGCCACGAGCAGTACTTC
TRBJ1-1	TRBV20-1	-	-	CSARDIGYSDTEAFF	TGCAGTGCCCGGGACATCGGCTATTCGGACACTGAAGCTTTCTTT
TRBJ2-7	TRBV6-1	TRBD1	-	CASSGFPTGEYEQYF	TGTGCCAGCAGTGGATTCCCCACAGGGGAGTACGAGCAGTACTTC
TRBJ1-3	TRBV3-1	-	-	CASSQNGLSGNTIYF	TGTGCCAGCAGCCAAAACGGGCTCTCTGGAAACACCATATATTTT
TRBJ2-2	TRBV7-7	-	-	CASSLVDPLAVSGELFF	TGTGCCAGCAGCTTAGTAGATCCATTAGCGGTGTCCGGGGAGCTGTTTTTT
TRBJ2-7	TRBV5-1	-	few	CASSPGTPPLEQYF	TGCGCCAGCAGCCCCGGGACTCCCCCCTTGGAGCAGTACTTC
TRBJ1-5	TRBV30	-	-	CAWSGDSNQPQHF	TGTGCCTGGTCCGGAGATAGCAATCAGCCCCAGCATTTT
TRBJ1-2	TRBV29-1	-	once	CSVGGQGGRDYGYTF	TGCAGCGTTGGTGGGCAGGGCGGGCGTGACTATGGCTACACCTTC
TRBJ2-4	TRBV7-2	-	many	CASSPEGNIQYF	TGTGCCAGCAGCCCAGAGGGGAACATTCAGTACTTC
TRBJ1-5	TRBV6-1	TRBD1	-	CASRTGTHNQPQHF	TGTGCCAGCAGGACAGGGACCCACAATCAGCCCCAGCATTTT